This TCR beta chain was recovered during a study of blood T cell repertoires in COVID-19. Study information: T cells, B-cell-depleted T cells, or PBMCs supplied cDNA or gDNA.

Original methodology: The authors estimated nucleated cell counts from reference gene primer amplification. Data came from immunoSEQ multiplex PCR; TCRdb stores just in-frame clones and leaves some out. That table gives V, J and clone size, and the DNA gave D and trimming. The sample shows 60,000 or so clones, 75% to 85% of them seen only once. The sample taken for sequencing was peripheral blood. This TCR derives from a human donor in a cohort sampled during active COVID-19.

Here the CDR3 DNA reads TGCAGCGTTTCACAGAGGGGGAATGAGCAGTTCTTC. It translates to CSVSQRGNEQFF. The chain is built from TRBV29-1 and TRBJ2-1, with D perhaps matching TRBD1 (6 bases). The CDR3 loop spans 12 amino acids. Germline V CDR1 and CDR2: SQVTM, ANQGSEA. V was cut by 5 bases and J by 7 bases, with 12 bases left in between.